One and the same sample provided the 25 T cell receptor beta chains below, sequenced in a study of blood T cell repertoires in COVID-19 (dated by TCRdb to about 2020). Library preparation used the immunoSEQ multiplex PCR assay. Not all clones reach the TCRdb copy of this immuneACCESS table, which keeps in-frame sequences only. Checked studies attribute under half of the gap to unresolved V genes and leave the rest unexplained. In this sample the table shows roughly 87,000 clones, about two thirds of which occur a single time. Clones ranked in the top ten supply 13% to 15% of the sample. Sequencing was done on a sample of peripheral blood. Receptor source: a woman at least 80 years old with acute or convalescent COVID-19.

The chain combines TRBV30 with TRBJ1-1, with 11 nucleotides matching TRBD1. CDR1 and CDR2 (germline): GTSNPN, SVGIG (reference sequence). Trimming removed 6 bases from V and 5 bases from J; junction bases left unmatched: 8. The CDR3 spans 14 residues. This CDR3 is CACNSDRGRTEAFF. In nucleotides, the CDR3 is TGTGCCTGTAATTCGGACAGGGGGCGAACTGAAGCTTTCTTT.

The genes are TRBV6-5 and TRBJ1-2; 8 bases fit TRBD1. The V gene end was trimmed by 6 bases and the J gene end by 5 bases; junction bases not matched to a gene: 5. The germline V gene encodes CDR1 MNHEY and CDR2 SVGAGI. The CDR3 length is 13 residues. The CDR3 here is CASRRGTGYGYTF. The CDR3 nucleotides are TGTGCCAGCAGGAGAGGGACAGGTTATGGCTACACCTTC.

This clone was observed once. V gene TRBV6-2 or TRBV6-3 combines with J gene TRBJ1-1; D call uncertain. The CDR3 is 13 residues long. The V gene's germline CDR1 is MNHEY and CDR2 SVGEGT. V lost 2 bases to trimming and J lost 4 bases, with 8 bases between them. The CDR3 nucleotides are TGTGCCAGCAGTTACATCGGGTCCACTGAAGCTTTCTTT. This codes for CASSYIGSTEAFF.

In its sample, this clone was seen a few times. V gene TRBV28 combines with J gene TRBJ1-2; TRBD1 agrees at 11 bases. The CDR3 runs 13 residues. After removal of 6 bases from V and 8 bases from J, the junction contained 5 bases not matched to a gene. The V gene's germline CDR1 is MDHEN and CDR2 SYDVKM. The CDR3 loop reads CASRDRGREGYTF. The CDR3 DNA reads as TGTGCCAGCAGGGACAGGGGGCGTGAAGGCTACACCTTC.

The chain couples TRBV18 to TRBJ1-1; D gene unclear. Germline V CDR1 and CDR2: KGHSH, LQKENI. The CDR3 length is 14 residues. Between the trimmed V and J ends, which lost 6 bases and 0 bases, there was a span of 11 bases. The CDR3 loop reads CASSLNGMNTEAFF. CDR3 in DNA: TGTGCCAGCTCCCTTAACGGTATGAACACTGAAGCTTTCTTT. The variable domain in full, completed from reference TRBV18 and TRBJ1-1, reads NAGVMQNPRHLVRRRGQEARLRCSPMKGHSHVYWYRQLPEEGLKFMVYLQKENIIDESGMPKERFSAEFPKEGPSILRIQQVVRGDSAAYFCASSLNGMNTEAFFGQGTRLTVV.

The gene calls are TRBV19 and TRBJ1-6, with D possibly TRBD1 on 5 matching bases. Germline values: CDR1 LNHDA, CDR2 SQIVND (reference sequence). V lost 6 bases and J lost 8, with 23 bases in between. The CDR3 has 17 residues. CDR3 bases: TGTGCCAGTAGCCCTAAAGGGGTACGAACTACCGATTCACCCCTCCACTTT. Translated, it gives CASSPKGVRTTDSPLHF.

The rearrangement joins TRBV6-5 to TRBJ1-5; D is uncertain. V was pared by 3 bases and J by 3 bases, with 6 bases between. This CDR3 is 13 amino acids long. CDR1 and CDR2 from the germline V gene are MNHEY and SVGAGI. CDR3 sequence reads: CASSYDNNQPQHF. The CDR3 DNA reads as TGTGCCAGCAGTTATGACAACAATCAGCCCCAGCATTTT.

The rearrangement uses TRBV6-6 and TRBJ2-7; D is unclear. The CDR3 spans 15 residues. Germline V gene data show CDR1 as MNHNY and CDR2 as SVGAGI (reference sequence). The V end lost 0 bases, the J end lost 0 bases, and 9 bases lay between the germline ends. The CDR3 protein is CASSYSITASYEQYF. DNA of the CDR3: TGTGCCAGCAGTTACTCGATTACAGCCTCCTACGAGCAGTACTTC.

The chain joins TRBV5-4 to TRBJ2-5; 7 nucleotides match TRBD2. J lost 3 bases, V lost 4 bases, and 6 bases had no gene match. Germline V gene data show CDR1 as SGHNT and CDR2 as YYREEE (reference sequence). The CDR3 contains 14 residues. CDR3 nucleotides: TGTGCCAGCAGCGTGATGCTAGCGGAAGAGACCCAGTACTTC. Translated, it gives CASSVMLAEETQYF.

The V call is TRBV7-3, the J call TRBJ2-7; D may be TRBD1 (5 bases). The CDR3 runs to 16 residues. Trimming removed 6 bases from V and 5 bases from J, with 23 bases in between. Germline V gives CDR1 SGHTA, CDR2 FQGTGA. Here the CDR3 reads CASRLSKGQGSHEQYF. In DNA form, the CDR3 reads TGTGCCAGCAGACTAAGTAAGGGGCAGGGTTCCCACGAGCAGTACTTC.

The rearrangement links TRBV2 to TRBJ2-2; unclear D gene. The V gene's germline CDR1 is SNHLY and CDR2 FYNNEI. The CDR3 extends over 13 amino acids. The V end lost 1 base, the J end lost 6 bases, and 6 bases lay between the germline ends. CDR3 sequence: CASSEESAGELFF. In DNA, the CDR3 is TGTGCCAGCAGTGAAGAATCGGCCGGGGAGCTGTTTTTT.

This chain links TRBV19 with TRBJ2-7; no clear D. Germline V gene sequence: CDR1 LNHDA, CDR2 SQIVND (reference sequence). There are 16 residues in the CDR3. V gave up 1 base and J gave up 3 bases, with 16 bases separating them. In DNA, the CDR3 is TGTGCCAGTAGTATAGGGCAGGCCGGATTCGGCTACGAGCAGTACTTC. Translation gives CASSIGQAGFGYEQYF.

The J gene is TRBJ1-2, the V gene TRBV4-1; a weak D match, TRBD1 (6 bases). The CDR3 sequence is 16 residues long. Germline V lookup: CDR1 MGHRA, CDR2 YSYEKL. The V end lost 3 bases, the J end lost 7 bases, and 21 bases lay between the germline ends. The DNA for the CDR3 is TGCGCCAGCAGCCACCCGGGGCGGGGGGCTGGGGGTGGCTACACCTTC. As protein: CASSHPGRGAGGGYTF.

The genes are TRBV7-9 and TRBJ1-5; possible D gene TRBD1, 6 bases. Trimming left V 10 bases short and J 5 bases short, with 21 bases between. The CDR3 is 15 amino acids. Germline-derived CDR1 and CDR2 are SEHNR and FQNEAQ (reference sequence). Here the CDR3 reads CAIDHQGNWDQPQHF. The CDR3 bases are TGTGCCATTGACCATCAGGGGAATTGGGATCAGCCCCAGCATTTT.

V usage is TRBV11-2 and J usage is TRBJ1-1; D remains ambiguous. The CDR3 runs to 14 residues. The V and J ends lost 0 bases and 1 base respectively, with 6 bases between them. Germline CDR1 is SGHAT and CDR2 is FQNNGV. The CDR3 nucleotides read TGTGCCAGCAGCTTAGAACTTACGAACACTGAAGCTTTCTTT. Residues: CASSLELTNTEAFF.

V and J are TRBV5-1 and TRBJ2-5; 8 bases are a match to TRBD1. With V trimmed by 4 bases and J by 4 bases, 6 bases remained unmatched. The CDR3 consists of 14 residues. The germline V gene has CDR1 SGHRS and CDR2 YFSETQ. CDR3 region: CASSPGQGLETQYF. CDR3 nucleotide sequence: TGCGCCAGCAGCCCAGGACAGGGTTTAGAGACCCAGTACTTC.

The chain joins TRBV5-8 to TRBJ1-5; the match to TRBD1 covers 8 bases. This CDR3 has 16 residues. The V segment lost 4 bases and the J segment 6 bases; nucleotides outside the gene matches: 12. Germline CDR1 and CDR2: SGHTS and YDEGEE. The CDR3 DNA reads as TGTGCCAGCAGCCCTTTGACAGGGGCGCGTGTTCAGCCCCAGCATTTT. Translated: CASSPLTGARVQPQHF.

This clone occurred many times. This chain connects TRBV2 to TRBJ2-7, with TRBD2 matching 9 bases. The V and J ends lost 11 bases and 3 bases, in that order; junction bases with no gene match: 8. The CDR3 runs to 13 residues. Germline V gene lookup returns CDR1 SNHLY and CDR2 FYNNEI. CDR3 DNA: TGTGCCGGCCGACTAGCGGAATACTACGAGCAGTACTTC. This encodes CAGRLAEYYEQYF.

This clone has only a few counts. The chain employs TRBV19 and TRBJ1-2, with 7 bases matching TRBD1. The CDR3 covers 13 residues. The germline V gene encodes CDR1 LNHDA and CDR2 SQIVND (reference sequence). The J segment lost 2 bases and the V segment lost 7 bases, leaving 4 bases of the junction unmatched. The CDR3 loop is CASTPDRNYGYTF. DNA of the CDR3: TGTGCCAGTACCCCGGACAGGAACTATGGCTACACCTTC.

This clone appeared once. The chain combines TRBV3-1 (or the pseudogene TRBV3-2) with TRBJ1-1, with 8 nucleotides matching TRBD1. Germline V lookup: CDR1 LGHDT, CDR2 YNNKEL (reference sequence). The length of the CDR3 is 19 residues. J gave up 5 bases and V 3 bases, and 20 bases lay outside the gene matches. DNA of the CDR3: TGTGCCAGCAGCCATTCCTTAGGCCGACAGGGGCTTTTGGGGACTGAAGCTTTCTTT. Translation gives CASSHSLGRQGLLGTEAFF.

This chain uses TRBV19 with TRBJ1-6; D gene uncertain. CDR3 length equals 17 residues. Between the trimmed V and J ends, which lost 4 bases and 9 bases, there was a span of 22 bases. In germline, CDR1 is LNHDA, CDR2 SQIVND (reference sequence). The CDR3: CASSKAVGSGSASPLHF. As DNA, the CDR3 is TGTGCCAGTAGTAAGGCGGTTGGTTCGGGTAGCGCTTCACCCCTCCACTTT.

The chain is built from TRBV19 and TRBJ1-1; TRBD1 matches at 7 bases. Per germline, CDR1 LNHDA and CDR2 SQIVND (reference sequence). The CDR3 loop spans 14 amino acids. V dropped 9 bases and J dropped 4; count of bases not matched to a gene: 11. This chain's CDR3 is CASSITGASTEAFF. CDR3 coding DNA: TGTGCCAGCAGCATTACAGGGGCGAGCACTGAAGCTTTCTTT.

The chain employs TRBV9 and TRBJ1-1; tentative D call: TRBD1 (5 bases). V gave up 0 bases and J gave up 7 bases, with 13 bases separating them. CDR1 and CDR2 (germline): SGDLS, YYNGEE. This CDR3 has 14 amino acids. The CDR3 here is CASSVGGGQGEAFF. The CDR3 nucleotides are TGTGCCAGCAGCGTAGGTGGTGGGCAGGGTGAAGCTTTCTTT.

This chain's CDR3 is CASSPDRAPLGGYTF. CDR3 bases: TGCGCCAGCAGCCCCGACAGAGCGCCCCTCGGGGGCTACACCTTC. The rearrangement links TRBV5-1 to TRBJ1-2; D is possibly TRBD1 (5 bases). The CDR3 is made up of 15 amino acids. In germline, CDR1 is SGHRS, CDR2 YFSETQ. V was pared by 4 bases and J by 8 bases, with 21 bases between.

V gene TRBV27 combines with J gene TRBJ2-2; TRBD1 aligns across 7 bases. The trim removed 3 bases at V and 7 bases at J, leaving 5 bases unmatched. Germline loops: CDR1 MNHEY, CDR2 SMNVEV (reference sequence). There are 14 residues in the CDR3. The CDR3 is CASSFTGEFGELFF. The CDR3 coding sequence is TGTGCCAGCAGTTTTACAGGGGAGTTCGGGGAGCTGTTTTTT.